What follows are 28 T cell receptor beta chains derived from one specimen sequenced in a study of T cells after posttransplantation cyclophosphamide. Sequenced by immunoSEQ multiplex PCR; TCRdb stores in-frame clones only, minus some. The sample lists 50,000 to 65,000 clones; about 82% were seen once. Input material: PBMCs. The receptors were gathered from a man aged 30-40 years with a blood cancer, CMV-positive, and with a related stem cell donor.

The V gene is TRBV5-4, the J gene TRBJ2-2; D unresolved. The CDR3 covers 14 residues. Per the germline V gene, CDR1 is SGHNT and CDR2 is YYREEE (reference sequence). The V and J ends lost 5 bases and 0 bases respectively, with 8 bases between them. CDR3 DNA sequence: TGTGCCAGCAGACGCCAGGCGAACACCGGGGAGCTGTTTTTT. Encoded protein: CASRRQANTGELFF.

The chain has TRBV19 and TRBJ1-1; D may be TRBD1 (6 bases). V was cut by 4 bases and J by 4 bases, with 28 bases left in between. The CDR3 spans 19 residues. The V gene's germline CDR1 is LNHDA and CDR2 SQIVND (reference sequence). The CDR3 coding sequence is TGTGCCAGTAGTAGCGGGAAAGGATACGGGGGTAGGGGGGGCACTGAAGCTTTCTTT. It codes for CASSSGKGYGGRGGTEAFF.

The gene calls are TRBV7-2 and TRBJ1-3; the D gene is possibly TRBD1 (6 bases). CDR3 length: 15 residues. Trimming cost V 6 bases and J 2 bases, with 14 bases left between them. Germline assignment: CDR1 SGHTA and CDR2 FQGNSA. CDR3 loop: CASSHSGGTGNTIYF. The DNA for the CDR3 is TGTGCCAGCAGTCACTCGGGGGGCACTGGAAACACCATATATTTT.

J is TRBJ2-1 and V is TRBV7-2; 7 nucleotides line up with TRBD1. The CDR3 sequence is 14 residues long. Trimming took 3 bases from V and 6 from J; bases not matched to a gene: 5. Germline lookup yields CDR1 SGHTA and CDR2 FQGNSA. CDR3: CASSLTGSANEQFF. In DNA, the CDR3 is TGTGCCAGCAGCTTGACAGGGAGCGCCAATGAGCAGTTCTTC. The full variable domain, in which reference TRBV7-2 and TRBJ2-1 provide the parts outside the CDR3, is GAGVSQSPSNKVTEKGKDVELRCDPISGHTALYWYRQSLGQGLEFLIYFQGNSAPDKSGLPSDRFSAERTGGSVSTLTIQRTQQEDSAVYLCASSLTGSANEQFFGPGTRLTVL.

The chain joins TRBV15 to TRBJ2-2; D remains ambiguous. There are 13 residues in the CDR3. Trimming stripped 4 bases from V and 3 bases from J, with 6 bases between. Germline V gene lookup returns CDR1 LNHNV and CDR2 YYDKDF (reference sequence). This CDR3 reads CATSMRHTGELFF. The CDR3 nucleotides are TGTGCCACCAGCATGCGGCACACCGGGGAGCTGTTTTTT.

The CDR3 DNA follows: TGCAGCGTTTGCGGGGGGGGCGGCCAAGAGACCCAGTACTTC. Residues: CSVCGGGGQETQYF. This sequence joins TRBV29-1 and TRBJ2-5; 9 bases are a match to TRBD2. V gave up 5 bases and J gave up 1 base; unmatched junction bases: 5. In germline, CDR1 is SQVTM, CDR2 ANQGSEA. CDR3 size: 14 residues.

This clone showed up just once. This sequence joins TRBV9 and TRBJ2-2; TRBD2 matches 16 bases. The J segment lost 4 bases and the V segment lost 2 bases, leaving 8 bases of the junction unmatched. Germline CDR1 and CDR2: SGDLS and YYNGEE. The CDR3 sequence is 19 residues long. CDR3 sequence (DNA): TGTGCCAGCAGCGTGTTGGGACTAGCGGGAGGGCCGGGCACCGGGGAGCTGTTTTTT. Protein sequence: CASSVLGLAGGPGTGELFF.

The table lists this clone with a count of one. This rearrangement joins TRBV11-3 to TRBJ2-3, with D uncertain. Trimming left V 1 base short and J 0 bases short, with 5 bases between. Germline CDR1 reads SGHNT; CDR2 reads YENEEA. This CDR3 has 14 amino acids. The DNA of the CDR3 is TGTGCCAGCAGCTTAGGTCCTAGCACAGATACGCAGTATTTT. As protein: CASSLGPSTDTQYF.

The chain's CDR3 is CAISETQGTQYF. For the CDR3, the DNA is TGTGCCATCAGTGAGACACAGGGGACCCAGTACTTC. V and J are TRBV10-3 and TRBJ2-5; maybe TRBD1 (6 bases). Trimming pared 2 bases from V and 7 bases from J, leaving 8 bases between. The CDR3 consists of 12 residues. From germline, CDR1 is ENHRY and CDR2 SYGVKD.

The V call is TRBV7-9, the J call TRBJ2-1; 10 bases align to TRBD2. CDR3 size: 15 residues. V dropped 5 bases and J dropped 5; count of bases not matched to a gene: 6. Germline V gene sequence: CDR1 SEHNR, CDR2 FQNEAQ (reference sequence). The CDR3 here is CASSPTSGPHNEQFF. The CDR3 DNA sequence: TGTGCCAGCAGCCCGACTAGCGGGCCACACAATGAGCAGTTCTTC. Full variable domain (missing parts from reference TRBV7-9 and TRBJ2-1): DTGVSQNPRHKITKRGQNVTFRCDPISEHNRLYWYRQTLGQGPEFLTYFQNEAQLEKSRLLSDRFSAERPKGSFSTLEIQRTEQGDSAMYLCASSPTSGPHNEQFFGPGTRLTVL.

This clone showed up just once. The chain links TRBV6-1 to TRBJ1-2, with 7 positions matching TRBD1. The germline V gene has CDR1 MNHNS and CDR2 SASEGT. The CDR3 is 15 amino acids. Trimming took 5 bases from V and 4 from J; bases not matched to a gene: 10. CDR3 region: CASSTRQGGVYGYTF. DNA for the CDR3: TGTGCCAGCAGTACCCGACAGGGTGGGGTCTATGGCTACACCTTC.

The chain links TRBV12-5 to TRBJ2-4, with D tentatively TRBD2 (5 bases). Trimming left V 4 bases short and J 8 bases short, with 9 bases between. The length of the CDR3 is 12 residues. Germline values: CDR1 LGHNT, CDR2 FRNRAP. The DNA of the CDR3 is TGTGCTAGTGGTTGGGAGAAACACATTCAGTACTTC. It yields the protein CASGWEKHIQYF. Full variable domain (missing parts from reference TRBV12-5 and TRBJ2-4): DARVTQTPRHKVTEMGQEVTMRCQPILGHNTVFWYRQTMMQGLELLAYFRNRAPLDDSGMPKDRFSAEMPDATLATLKIQPSEPRDSAVYFCASGWEKHIQYFGAGTRLSVL.

V gene TRBV11-3 combines with J gene TRBJ2-1; D possibly corresponds to TRBD2 (6 bases). The CDR3 covers 15 residues. V lost 3 bases and J lost 4, with 13 bases in between. Germline CDR1 SGHNT, CDR2 YENEEA. DNA of the CDR3: TGTGCCAGCAGCTTCAGGGAGAGCGGGTACAATGAGCAGTTCTTC. Protein product: CASSFRESGYNEQFF.

A word on this clone: Sequence at one end of the junction differs from germline and may be a read error. This chain joins TRBV7-3 and TRBJ2-1, with TRBD1 as a possible D gene (6 bases). CDR1 is SGHTA and CDR2 is FQGTGA in the germline V gene. CDR3 length equals 13 residues. The chain's CDR3 is CASSLNAGAARVF. The CDR3 coding sequence is TGTGCCAGCAGCTTAAACGCAGGGGCAGCCCGGGTCTTC.

The chain has TRBV5-6 and TRBJ2-1; D is undetermined. The CDR3 is made up of 13 amino acids. V dropped 8 bases and J dropped 7 bases, with 16 bases sitting between them. Germline V lookup: CDR1 SGHDT, CDR2 YYEEEE. CDR3 nucleotides: TGTGCCAGTGAGTTCAGGTCGAGAAATGAGCAGTTCTTC. The encoded protein is CASEFRSRNEQFF. Full variable domain (remainder filled in from reference TRBV5-6 and TRBJ2-1): DAGVTQSPTHLIKTRGQQVTLRCSPKSGHDTVSWYQQALGQGPQFIFQYYEEEERQRGNFPDRFSGHQFPNYSSELNVNALLLGDSALYLCASEFRSRNEQFFGPGTRLTVL.

The rearrangement uses TRBV7-9 and TRBJ2-7; 9 bases are a match to TRBD1. V was clipped by 6 bases and J by 5 bases; unmatched bases: 5. This CDR3 spans 13 amino acids. Germline V gene lookup returns CDR1 SEHNR and CDR2 FQNEAQ (reference sequence). In nucleotides, the CDR3 is TGTGCCAGCAGTGGACAGGGGTACCACGAGCAGTACTTC. Its protein product is CASSGQGYHEQYF.

The chain combines TRBV30 with TRBJ2-7; TRBD1 matches at 12 bases. V was pared by 1 base and J by 3 bases, with 7 bases of the junction left unmatched. The CDR3 is 16 residues long. Per germline, CDR1 GTSNPN and CDR2 SVGIG (reference sequence). As DNA, the CDR3 is TGTGCCTGGAGTGCCGGGACAGGGGGCCTCTACTACGAGCAGTACTTC. This translates into CAWSAGTGGLYYEQYF. Full variable domain (rest looked up from reference TRBV30 and TRBJ2-7): SQTIHQWPATLVQPVGSPLSLECTVEGTSNPNLYWYRQAAGRGLQLLFYSVGIGQISSEVPQNLSASRPQDRQFILSSKKLLLSDSGFYLCAWSAGTGGLYYEQYFGPGTRLTVT.

This sequence joins TRBV11-2 and TRBJ2-7; D might be TRBD2 (6 bases). The CDR3 runs to 15 residues. Germline V gene lookup returns CDR1 SGHAT and CDR2 FQNNGV. V lost 1 base, J lost 5 bases, and 15 bases lay in between. DNA for the CDR3: TGTGCCAGCAGCTTAGTGGCTCGGAGGGGTAACGAGCAGTACTTC. This codes for CASSLVARRGNEQYF.

The chain is built from TRBV7-2 and TRBJ2-2; 12 nucleotides line up with TRBD2. Losses at the gene ends were 5 bases for V and 0 bases for J; bases not matched to a gene: 10. The CDR3 loop spans 19 amino acids. Germline V gene sequence: CDR1 SGHTA, CDR2 FQGNSA. This CDR3 is CASSPGLAGPHANTGELFF. The CDR3 DNA follows: TGTGCCAGCAGCCCGGGACTAGCGGGTCCTCACGCGAACACCGGGGAGCTGTTTTTT.

The J gene is TRBJ2-3, the V gene TRBV28; D ambiguous. The CDR3 loop spans 13 amino acids. V was trimmed by 8 bases and J by 1 base, leaving 10 bases between them. Germline assignment: CDR1 MDHEN and CDR2 SYDVKM. CDR3 sequence reads: CASFAYGTDTQYF. The CDR3 region has the DNA TGTGCCAGCTTCGCCTACGGCACAGATACGCAGTATTTT.

The chain recombines TRBV29-1 with TRBJ2-6, with TRBD2 identical over 7 bases. Per germline, CDR1 SQVTM and CDR2 ANQGSEA. The CDR3 spans 14 residues. J gave up 0 bases and V 5 bases, and 1 base lay outside the gene matches. CDR3 nucleotides: TGCAGCGTTCGGGAGGTCTCTGGGGCCAACGTCCTGACTTTC. The encoded protein is CSVREVSGANVLTF.

The gene calls are TRBV5-1 and TRBJ1-2; possibly TRBD1 for D (6 bases). In germline, CDR1 is SGHRS, CDR2 YFSETQ. This CDR3 has 13 residues. V was pared by 4 bases and J by 5 bases, with 12 bases between. The CDR3, as DNA: TGCGCCAGCAGCAGGGACACCTCATATGGCTACACCTTC. This codes for CASSRDTSYGYTF.

V and J are TRBV19 and TRBJ2-1; 11 nucleotides agree with TRBD2. The CDR3 is 17 residues long. The junction had 7 bases not matched to a gene; V was cut back by 6 bases and J by 0 bases. Germline V gene data show CDR1 as LNHDA and CDR2 as SQIVND (reference sequence). The CDR3 loop is CASSVPSGRSSYNEQFF. DNA for the CDR3: TGTGCCAGTAGCGTACCTAGCGGGAGGAGCTCCTACAATGAGCAGTTCTTC.

The chain couples TRBV5-1 to TRBJ1-5; D possibly corresponds to TRBD1 (5 bases). V was pared by 0 bases and J by 2 bases, with 9 bases between. CDR3 length: 15 residues. Germline V gene lookup returns CDR1 SGHRS and CDR2 YFSETQ. The chain's CDR3 is CASSLEGAGNQPQHF. The CDR3 DNA sequence: TGCGCCAGCAGCTTGGAAGGGGCGGGCAATCAGCCCCAGCATTTT.

The chain recombines TRBV2 with TRBJ2-7; weak D call: TRBD2 (6 bases). Germline CDR1 is SNHLY and CDR2 is FYNNEI. Trimming pared 3 bases from V and 5 bases from J, leaving 11 bases between. The CDR3 is made up of 13 amino acids. CDR3 protein: CASSETSGDEQYF. The CDR3 region has the DNA TGTGCCAGCAGTGAGACTAGTGGCGACGAGCAGTACTTC. Using reference TRBV2 and TRBJ2-7 for the parts outside the CDR3, the full variable domain is EPEVTQTPSHQVTQMGQEVILRCVPISNHLYFYWYRQILGQKVEFLVSFYNNEISEKSEIFDDQFSVERPDGSNFTLKIRSTKLEDSAMYFCASSETSGDEQYFGPGTRLTVT.

The rearrangement links TRBV19 to TRBJ2-1; tentative D call: TRBD1 (6 bases). Germline CDR1 reads LNHDA; CDR2 reads SQIVND (reference sequence). V was clipped by 3 bases and J by 3 bases, with 12 bases between them. This CDR3 has 15 residues. In DNA form, the CDR3 reads TGTGCCAGTAGTATGAGTAAGACAGGCTACAATGAGCAGTTCTTC. The encoded protein is CASSMSKTGYNEQFF.

The chain joins TRBV11-3 to TRBJ2-2; 9 bases line up with TRBD1. Losses at the gene ends were 4 bases for V and 4 bases for J; bases not matched to a gene: 7. The CDR3 loop spans 16 amino acids. Germline CDR1 reads SGHNT; CDR2 reads YENEEA. CDR3 nucleotides: TGTGCCAGCAGCTCAGGACAGGGGAAAATCACCGGGGAGCTGTTTTTT. Its translation: CASSSGQGKITGELFF.

The chain recombines TRBV25-1 with TRBJ2-3, with 7 positions matching TRBD2. With V trimmed by 2 bases and J by 2 bases, 7 bases remained unmatched. The CDR3 length is 16 residues. Germline-derived CDR1 and CDR2 are MGHDK and SYGVNS. The CDR3 loop reads CASSEGVTSLTDTQYF. CDR3 nucleotides: TGTGCCAGCAGTGAAGGGGTGACTAGCCTCACAGATACGCAGTATTTT.